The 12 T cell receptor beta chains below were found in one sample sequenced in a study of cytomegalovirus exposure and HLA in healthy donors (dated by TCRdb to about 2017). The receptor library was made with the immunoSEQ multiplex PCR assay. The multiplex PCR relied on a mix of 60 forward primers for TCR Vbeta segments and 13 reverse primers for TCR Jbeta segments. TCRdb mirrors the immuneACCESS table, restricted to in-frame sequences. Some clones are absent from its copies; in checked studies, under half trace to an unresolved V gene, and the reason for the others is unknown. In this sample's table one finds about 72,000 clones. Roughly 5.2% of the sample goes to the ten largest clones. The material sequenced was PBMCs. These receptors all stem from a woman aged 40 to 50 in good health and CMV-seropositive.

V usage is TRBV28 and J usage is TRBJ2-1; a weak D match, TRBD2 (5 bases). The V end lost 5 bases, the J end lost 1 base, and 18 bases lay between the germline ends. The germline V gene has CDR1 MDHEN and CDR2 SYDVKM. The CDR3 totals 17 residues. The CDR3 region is CASSPLGLANSYNEQFF. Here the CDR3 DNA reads TGTGCCAGCAGTCCTCTCGGACTGGCCAATTCCTACAATGAGCAGTTCTTC.

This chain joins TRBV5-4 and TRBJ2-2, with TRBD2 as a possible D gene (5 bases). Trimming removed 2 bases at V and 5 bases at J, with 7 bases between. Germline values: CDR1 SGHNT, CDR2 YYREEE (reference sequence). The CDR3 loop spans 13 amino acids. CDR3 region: CASSFSGTGELFF. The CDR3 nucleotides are TGTGCCAGCAGCTTCTCGGGGACCGGGGAGCTGTTTTTT.

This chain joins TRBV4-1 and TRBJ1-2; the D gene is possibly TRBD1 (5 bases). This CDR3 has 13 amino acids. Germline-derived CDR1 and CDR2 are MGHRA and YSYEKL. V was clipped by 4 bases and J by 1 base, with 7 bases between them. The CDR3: CASSLQVNYGYTF. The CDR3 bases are TGCGCCAGCAGCCTACAGGTTAACTATGGCTACACCTTC.

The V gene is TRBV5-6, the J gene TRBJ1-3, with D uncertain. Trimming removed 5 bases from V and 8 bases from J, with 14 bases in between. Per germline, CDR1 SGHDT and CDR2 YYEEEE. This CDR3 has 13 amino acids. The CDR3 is CASSFGGRDTIYF. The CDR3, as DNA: TGTGCCAGCAGTTTCGGAGGGAGGGACACCATATATTTT.

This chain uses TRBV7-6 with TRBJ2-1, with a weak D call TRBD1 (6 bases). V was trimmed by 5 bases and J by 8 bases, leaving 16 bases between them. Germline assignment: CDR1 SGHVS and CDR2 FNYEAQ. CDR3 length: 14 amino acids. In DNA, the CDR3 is TGTGCCAGCAGCACCCGTCAGCCAGGGGATGAGCAGTTCTTC. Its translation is CASSTRQPGDEQFF.

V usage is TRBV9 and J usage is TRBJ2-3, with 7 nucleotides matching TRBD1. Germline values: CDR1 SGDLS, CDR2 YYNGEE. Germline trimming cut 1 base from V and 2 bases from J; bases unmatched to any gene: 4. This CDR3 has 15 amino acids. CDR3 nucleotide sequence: TGTGCCAGCAGCGTATGGGACAGAGCCACAGATACGCAGTATTTT. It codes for CASSVWDRATDTQYF.

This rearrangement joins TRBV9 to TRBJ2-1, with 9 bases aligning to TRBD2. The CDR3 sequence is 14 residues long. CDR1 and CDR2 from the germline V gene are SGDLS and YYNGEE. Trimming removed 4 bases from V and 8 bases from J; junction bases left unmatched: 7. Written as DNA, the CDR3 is TGTGCCAGCAGCACGGGACTAGCTTTTGATGAGCAGTTCTTC. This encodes CASSTGLAFDEQFF.

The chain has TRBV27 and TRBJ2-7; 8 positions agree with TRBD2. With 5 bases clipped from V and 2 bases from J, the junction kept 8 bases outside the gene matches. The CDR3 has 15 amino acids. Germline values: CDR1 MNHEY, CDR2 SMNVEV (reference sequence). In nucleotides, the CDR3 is TGTGCCAGCAGTCCGCGCGCGGGAGGTCCCTACGAGCAGTACTTC. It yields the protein CASSPRAGGPYEQYF.

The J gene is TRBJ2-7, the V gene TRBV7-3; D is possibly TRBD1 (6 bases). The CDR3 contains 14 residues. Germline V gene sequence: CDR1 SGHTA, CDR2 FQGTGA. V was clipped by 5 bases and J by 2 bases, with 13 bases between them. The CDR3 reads CASSPSQGPYEQYF. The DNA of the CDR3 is TGTGCCAGCAGCCCATCACAGGGCCCCTACGAGCAGTACTTC.

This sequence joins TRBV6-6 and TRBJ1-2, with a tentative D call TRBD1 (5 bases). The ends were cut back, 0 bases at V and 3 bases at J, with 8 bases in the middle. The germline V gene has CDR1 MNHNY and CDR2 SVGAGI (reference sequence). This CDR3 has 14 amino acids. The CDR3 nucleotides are TGTGCCAGCAGTTACTCGGCGGGGGACTATGGCTACACCTTC. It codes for CASSYSAGDYGYTF.

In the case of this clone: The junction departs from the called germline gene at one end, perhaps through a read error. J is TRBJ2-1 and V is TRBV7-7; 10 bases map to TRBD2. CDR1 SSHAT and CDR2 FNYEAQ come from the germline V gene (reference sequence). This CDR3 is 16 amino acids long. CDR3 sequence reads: CASSEGSLAGVPEQFF. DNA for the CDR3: TGTGCTAGCAGCGAAGGTAGCCTAGCGGGAGTTCCTGAGCAGTTCTTC.

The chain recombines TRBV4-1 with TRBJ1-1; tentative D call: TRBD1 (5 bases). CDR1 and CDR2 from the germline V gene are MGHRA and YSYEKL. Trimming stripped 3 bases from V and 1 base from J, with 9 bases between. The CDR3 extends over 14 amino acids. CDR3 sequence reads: CASSHVGGNTEAFF. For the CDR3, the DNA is TGCGCCAGCAGCCATGTGGGGGGGAACACTGAAGCTTTCTTT.